The 10 T cell receptor beta chains presented below share a single source sample, sequenced in a study of T cell repertoires in cytomegalovirus infection. TCRdb re-called the reads with MiXCR, one entry per CDR3 protein. The sample shows 300,000 or so distinct CDR3 sequences, around 10% of them seen only once. Sequencing input: PBMCs. The receptor set was obtained from a human donor in good health (CMV status not recorded). Some clones in this sample may be carry-over from other donors' samples.

This clonotype was recorded many times. The V and J genes are TRBV9 and TRBJ2-5; no firm D call. The V gene's germline CDR1 is SGDLS and CDR2 YYNGEE. V was clipped by 2 bases and J by 5 bases, with 4 bases between them. The CDR3 is 11 amino acids. CDR3 region: CASSVHETQYF. The CDR3 DNA reads TGTGCCAGCAGCGTTCATGAGACCCAGTACTTC.

The table lists this clonotype with many counts. The chain carries TRBV15 and TRBJ2-7, with 11 bases fitting TRBD1. Losses at the gene ends were 5 bases for V and 3 bases for J; bases not matched to a gene: 3. The V gene's germline CDR1 is LNHNV and CDR2 YYDKDF (reference sequence). This CDR3 has 14 amino acids. The CDR3 spells CATSPGTGGYEQYV. CDR3 bases: TGTGCCACCAGCCCCGGGACAGGGGGCTACGAGCAGTACGTC.

The table lists this clonotype with many counts. The chain employs TRBV20-1 and TRBJ1-6; D is unclear. V was trimmed by 1 base and J by 3 bases, leaving 13 bases between them. The CDR3 is 16 amino acids. Germline V gene sequence: CDR1 DFQATT, CDR2 SNEGSKA (reference sequence). Written as DNA, the CDR3 is TGCAGTGCTAGAGTTGAACGACGGGTCTATAATTCACCCCTCCACTTT. Translation gives CSARVERRVYNSPLHF.

This clonotype appeared many times. This chain joins TRBV10-3 and TRBJ1-4; possible D gene TRBD1, 5 bases. V was trimmed by 0 bases and J by 7 bases, leaving 12 bases between them. This CDR3 is 15 amino acids long. CDR1 is ENHRY, CDR2 SYGVKD, per germline. The DNA of the CDR3 is TGTGCCATCAGTGAGTCGTTTAAGGGGCCTGAAAAACTGTTTTTT. Protein sequence: CAISESFKGPEKLFF.

Note on this clonotype: One end of the junction fails to match germline, which may point to a read error. V gene TRBV6-6 combines with J gene TRBJ2-5, with 8 positions matching TRBD1. Germline lookup yields CDR1 MNHNY and CDR2 SVGAGI (reference sequence). CDR3 length: 15 amino acids. CDR3 protein: CASQLQGVYQEAQYF. Here the CDR3 DNA reads TGTGCCAGCCAGTTACAGGGGGTCTACCAAGAGGCCCAGTACTTC.

CDR3 sequence reads: CASSPLRVSDEKLFF. CDR3 bases: TGTGCCAGCAGCCCACTTAGGGTTTCGGATGAAAAACTGTTTTTT. The genes are TRBV7-9 and TRBJ1-4, with D unclear. CDR1 and CDR2 (germline): SEHNR, FQNEAQ (reference sequence). The CDR3 loop spans 15 amino acids. The V end lost 5 bases, the J end lost 6 bases, and 16 bases lay between the germline ends. Looking up the rest from reference TRBV7-9 and TRBJ1-4 gives the full variable domain: DTGVSQNPRHKITKRGQNVTFRCDPISEHNRLYWYRQTLGQGPEFLTYFQNEAQLEKSRLLSDRFSAERPKGSFSTLEIQRTEQGDSAMYLCASSPLRVSDEKLFFGSGTQLSVL.

In this sample, this clonotype turned up a few times. This CDR3 is CASRRGQNANTGELFF. DNA for the CDR3: TGTGCCAGCCGGAGGGGACAGAACGCGAACACCGGGGAGCTGTTTTTT. The V and J genes are TRBV19 and TRBJ2-2; a possible D gene is TRBD1 (7 bases). Trimming removed 9 bases at V and 0 bases at J, with 17 bases between. The germline gives CDR1 LNHDA, CDR2 SQIVND (reference sequence). This CDR3 comprises 16 residues.

This clonotype has ten or more counts. The V gene is TRBV20-1, the J gene TRBJ2-7, with D perhaps matching TRBD2 (5 bases). This CDR3 is 12 amino acids long. Germline CDR1 DFQATT, CDR2 SNEGSKA (reference sequence). V was shortened by 7 bases and J by 1 base, with 11 bases between the two germline ends. CDR3 loop: CSGQDSSYEQYF. The CDR3 bases are TGCAGTGGGCAGGACTCTTCCTACGAGCAGTACTTC.

The chain combines TRBV25-1 with TRBJ2-6; D assignment may be TRBD1 or TRBD2 (5 bases each). This CDR3 spans 14 amino acids. Per the germline V gene, CDR1 is MGHDK and CDR2 is SYGVNS. The germline V and J ends were trimmed by 6 bases and 0 bases, with 6 bases remaining between them. The CDR3, as DNA: TGTGCCAGCAGAGGGACCTCTGGGGCCAACGTCCTGACTTTC. Residues: CASRGTSGANVLTF.

Note on this clonotype: This may be a read error, as it is one base from a much larger clone. The J gene is TRBJ1-1, the V gene TRBV20-1; D perhaps matches TRBD1 (5 bases). With 3 bases removed from V and 6 bases from J, the gap between germline ends came to 11 bases. The CDR3 is 12 residues long. CDR1 DFQATT and CDR2 SNEGSKA come from the germline V gene (reference sequence). CDR3 residues: CSARDKAPEAFF. The CDR3 DNA reads TGCAGTGCTAGGGACAAGGCCCCTGAAGCTTTCTTT.